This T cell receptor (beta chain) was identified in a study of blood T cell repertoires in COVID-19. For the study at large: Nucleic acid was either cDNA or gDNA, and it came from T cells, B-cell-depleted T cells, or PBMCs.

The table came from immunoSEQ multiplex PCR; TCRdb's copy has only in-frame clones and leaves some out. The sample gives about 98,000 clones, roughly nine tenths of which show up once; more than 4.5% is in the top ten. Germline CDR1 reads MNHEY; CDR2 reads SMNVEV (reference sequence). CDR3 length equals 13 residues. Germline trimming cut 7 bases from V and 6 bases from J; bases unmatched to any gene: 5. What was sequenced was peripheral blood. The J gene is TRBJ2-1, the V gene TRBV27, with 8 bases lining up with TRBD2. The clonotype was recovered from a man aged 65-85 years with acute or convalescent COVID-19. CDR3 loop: CASTFGGGNEQFF. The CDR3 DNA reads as TGTGCCAGCACCTTCGGGGGGGGCAATGAGCAGTTCTTC.